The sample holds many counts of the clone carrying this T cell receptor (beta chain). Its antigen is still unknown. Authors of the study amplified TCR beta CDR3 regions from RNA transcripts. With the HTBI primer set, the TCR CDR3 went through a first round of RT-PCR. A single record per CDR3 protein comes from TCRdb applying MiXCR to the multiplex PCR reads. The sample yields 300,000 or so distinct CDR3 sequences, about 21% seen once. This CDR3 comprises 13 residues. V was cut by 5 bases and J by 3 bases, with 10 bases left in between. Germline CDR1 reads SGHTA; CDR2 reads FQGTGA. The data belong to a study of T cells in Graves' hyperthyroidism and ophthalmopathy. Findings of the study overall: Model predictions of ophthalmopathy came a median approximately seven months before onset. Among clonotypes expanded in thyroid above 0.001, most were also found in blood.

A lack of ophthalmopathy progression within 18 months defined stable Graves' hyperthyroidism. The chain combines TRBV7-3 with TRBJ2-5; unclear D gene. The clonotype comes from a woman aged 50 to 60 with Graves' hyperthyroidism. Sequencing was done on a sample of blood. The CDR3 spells CASSQGPKETQYF. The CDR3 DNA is TGTGCCAGCAGCCAAGGACCCAAAGAGACCCAGTACTTC.